The rows below give T cell receptor beta chains drawn from one sample of a study of shared T cell receptors in the human thymus. Profiled with immunoSEQ multiplex PCR; TCRdb holds only in-frame clones, not every one. The sample includes 600,000 to 900,000 clones, 70% to 90% of them seen just once. The same sample was also used in a study of human thymus T cells.

Material: thymocytes. These receptors were obtained from a girl in the first two years of life with a congenital heart defect. Each CDR3 is given without its conserved first and last residue. Fields, in order: CDR3 length, V gene, CDR3 protein.

>11|TRBV10-3
AISDLDRPEAF
>10|TRBV30
AWGQTQETQY
>11|TRBV2
ASTLDRNYGYT
>9|TRBV7-9
ASRHEAEAF
>15|TRBV9
ASSVAPGKLRTGELF
>16|TRBV11-2
ASSLDPGPKLATYEQY
>13|TRBV18
ASSPGDRDSYEQY
>15|TRBV29-1
SVRGGRTSGTYNEQF
>13|TRBV5-1
ASSLAGGLPGELF
>17|TRBV5-6
ASSLLEVEGTSPNYGYT
>12|TRBV29-1
SVKTGDSNQPQH
>18|TRBV4-1
ASSQIWLQGAPLYNSPLH
>13|TRBV14
ASSHWARPTYGYT
>14|TRBV4-1
ASSQEVPTGVFGYT
>11|TRBV7-9
ASSLWEETEAF
>10|TRBV10-2
AIRDRTYGYT
>14|TRBV4-3
ASSQDPWTDTYEQY
>15|TRBV27
ASSLTQTRAGNYEQY
>11|TRBV5-4
ASSLSEKTEAF